These 28 T cell receptor beta chains were all obtained from the same sample, sequenced in a study of T cell repertoires in cytomegalovirus infection. TCRdb ran MiXCR on the reads and lists one entry per CDR3 protein. Among under 800,000 distinct CDR3 sequences, roughly 24% were seen once, and the ten largest hold around 7.6%. Material for sequencing was CD8+ T cells from PBMCs. Every receptor here comes from a human donor in good health (CMV status not recorded). Some clones in this sample may be carry-over from other donors' samples.

The chain uses TRBV5-1 and TRBJ2-7, with 7 nucleotides matching TRBD2. Unmatched junction bases numbered 7, after V lost 0 bases and J lost 4 bases. CDR1 and CDR2 (germline): SGHRS, YFSETQ. This CDR3 has 15 residues. The chain's CDR3 is CASSLGGAGRYEQYF. CDR3 in DNA: TGCGCCAGCAGCTTGGGGGGAGCGGGGAGATACGAGCAGTACTTC.

This clonotype was seen at least ten times. The chain combines TRBV27 with TRBJ2-1; 9 bases map to TRBD2. Germline V CDR1 and CDR2: MNHEY, SMNVEV (reference sequence). This CDR3 has 14 amino acids. J lost 7 bases, V lost 4 bases, and 5 bases had no gene match. DNA for the CDR3: TGTGCCAGCAGTTCAAGCGGGGGGTTAAATGAGCAGTTCTTC. Its protein is CASSSSGGLNEQFF.

The chain employs TRBV3-1 and TRBJ1-2; D not resolved. V was clipped by 0 bases and J by 2 bases, with 10 bases between them. The germline V gene encodes CDR1 LGHDT and CDR2 YNNKEL (reference sequence). CDR3 length: 15 residues. The CDR3 sequence is CASSQDSERNYGYTF. DNA of the CDR3: TGTGCCAGCAGCCAAGATTCAGAGAGGAACTATGGCTACACCTTC.

This clonotype has at least ten counts. This sequence joins TRBV7-8 and TRBJ2-1, with TRBD1 as a possible D gene (5 bases). This CDR3 has 14 amino acids. CDR1 and CDR2 (germline): SGHVS, FQNEAQ. Trimming stripped 5 bases from V and 2 bases from J, with 10 bases between. The CDR3 protein is CASSDRTTYNEQFF. DNA of the CDR3: TGTGCCAGCAGCGACCGGACAACCTACAATGAGCAGTTCTTC.

The chain is built from TRBV12-3 or TRBV12-4 and TRBJ1-4; a weak D match, TRBD1 (5 bases). The V and J ends lost 1 base and 12 bases respectively, with 27 bases between them. The CDR3 covers 18 residues. This chain's CDR3 is CASSLGVGRPGPRGELFF. DNA of the CDR3: TGTGCCAGCAGTTTAGGAGTGGGCCGACCGGGGCCTAGGGGCGAACTGTTTTTT.

This clonotype was counted many times. The V gene is TRBV12-3 or TRBV12-4, the J gene TRBJ1-1, with D possibly TRBD1 on 5 matching bases. Trimming took 6 bases from V and 5 from J, leaving 10 bases between them. The length of the CDR3 is 12 residues. CDR3: CASSLGETEAFF. The CDR3 DNA reads as TGTGCCAGCAGCTTGGGGGAGACTGAAGCTTTCTTT.

This sequence joins TRBV20-1 and TRBJ2-1, with a possible D match to TRBD1 (6 bases). V shed 0 bases and J shed 7 bases, with 19 bases lying between them. The V gene's germline CDR1 is DFQATT and CDR2 SNEGSKA (reference sequence). This CDR3 contains 16 residues. The CDR3 nucleotides are TGCAGTGCTAGAGATCCCCCACAGGGCCCTGGAAATGAGCAGTTCTTC. Translation gives CSARDPPQGPGNEQFF.

This chain links TRBV12-3 or TRBV12-4 with TRBJ1-4; 9 nucleotides match TRBD1. The CDR3 loop spans 14 amino acids. V lost 5 bases and J lost 8; bases outside the gene matches: 6. CDR3 residues: CASSPGTGREKLFF. DNA for the CDR3: TGTGCCAGCAGTCCCGGGACAGGGAGAGAAAAACTGTTTTTT.

This clonotype was seen ten or more times. The V gene is TRBV7-8, the J gene TRBJ2-3; D is unclear. This CDR3 is built from 14 residues. The germline V gene has CDR1 SGHVS and CDR2 FQNEAQ. Between the trimmed V and J ends, which lost 1 base and 6 bases, there was a span of 11 bases. The CDR3 reads CASSLGAGSDTQYF. DNA for the CDR3: TGTGCCAGCAGCTTAGGGGCTGGCAGCGATACGCAGTATTTT.

Points on this clonotype: The CDR3 does not end in the conserved phenylalanine or tryptophan, so this is likely a read error. The chain links TRBV5-6 to TRBJ2-2; maybe TRBD1 (5 bases). Germline V CDR1 and CDR2: SGHDT, YYEEEE. The CDR3 is 16 residues long. V was clipped by 2 bases and J by 4 bases, with 15 bases between them. CDR3 sequence: CASSFEAGMLTGELFL. CDR3 coding DNA: TGTGCCAGCAGCTTTGAGGCAGGGATGCTCACCGGGGAGCTGTTTCTT.

The rearrangement joins TRBV6-5 to TRBJ2-5, with 9 bases identical to TRBD2. Germline V lookup: CDR1 MNHEY, CDR2 SVGAGI. The CDR3 length is 16 residues. The V segment lost 6 bases and the J segment 2 bases; nucleotides outside the gene matches: 10. Here the CDR3 reads CASSPYSGGLQETQYF. Written as DNA, the CDR3 is TGTGCCAGCAGCCCCTATAGCGGGGGCCTACAAGAGACCCAGTACTTC.

This clonotype was counted between two and nine times. The chain is built from TRBV6-2 or TRBV6-3 and TRBJ1-2, with D maybe TRBD1 (5 bases). The V and J ends lost 0 bases and 8 bases respectively, with 16 bases between them. This CDR3 region has 15 residues. Germline CDR1 is MNHEY and CDR2 is SVGEGT. CDR3 sequence: CASSYSPTEGRGYTF. The DNA for the CDR3 is TGTGCCAGCAGTTACTCGCCCACAGAGGGGAGAGGCTACACCTTC.

This rearrangement joins TRBV28 to TRBJ1-6; maybe TRBD1 (5 bases). Trimming shortened V by 3 bases and J by 7 bases, and 10 bases separated the two germline ends. The CDR3 extends over 14 amino acids. CDR1 and CDR2 from the germline V gene are MDHEN and SYDVKM. The CDR3 region is CASSLGRDNSPLHF. CDR3 nucleotides: TGTGCCAGCAGTTTGGGACGGGACAATTCACCCCTCCACTTT. Looking up the rest from reference TRBV28 and TRBJ1-6 gives the full variable domain: DVKVTQSSRYLVKRTGEKVFLECVQDMDHENMFWYRQDPGLGLRLIYFSYDVKMKEKGDIPEGYSVSREKKERFSLILESASTNQTSMYLCASSLGRDNSPLHFGNGTRLTVT.

The gene calls are TRBV27 and TRBJ2-7; D is perhaps TRBD1 (6 bases). CDR1 MNHEY and CDR2 SMNVEV come from the germline V gene (reference sequence). The CDR3 has 16 amino acids. Trimming took off 4 bases at V and 2 bases at J, with 18 bases between the two ends. Written as DNA, the CDR3 is TGTGCCAGCAGTTCCTATACCCCACAGGGAACCTACGAGCAGTACGTC. As protein: CASSSYTPQGTYEQYV.

The chain carries TRBV29-1 and TRBJ2-7; no clear D. Trimming took 8 bases from V and 1 from J, leaving 15 bases between them. The CDR3 sequence is 13 residues long. CDR1 is SQVTM, CDR2 ANQGSEA, per germline. The CDR3 sequence is CSMRTGISYEQYF. As DNA, the CDR3 is TGCAGCATGCGCACGGGCATTTCCTACGAGCAGTACTTC.

J is TRBJ2-1 and V is TRBV6-5; 15 positions agree with TRBD2. The CDR3 spans 19 residues. The J segment lost 0 bases and the V segment lost 0 bases, leaving 3 bases of the junction unmatched. Germline V gene data show CDR1 as MNHEY and CDR2 as SVGAGI. CDR3 nucleotides: TGTGCCAGCAGTTACTCAGGACTAGCGGGGGGGAGCTCCTACAATGAGCAGTTCTTC. Its translation is CASSYSGLAGGSSYNEQFF.

V gene TRBV12-3 or TRBV12-4 combines with J gene TRBJ2-1, with 9 bases matching TRBD2. The CDR3 is 14 amino acids. The V and J ends lost 0 bases and 7 bases, in that order; junction bases with no gene match: 1. DNA for the CDR3: TGTGCCAGCAGTTTAGCGGGACTAGCAAATGAGCAGTTCTTC. Translation gives CASSLAGLANEQFF.

In the case of this clonotype: A much larger clone differs by one base, so this may be a read error. V usage is TRBV28 and J usage is TRBJ2-7; either TRBD1 or TRBD2 may fit D (5 bases each). Germline V gene data show CDR1 as MDHEN and CDR2 as SYDVKM. The CDR3 has 14 residues. In DNA form, the CDR3 reads TGTACCAGCAGACCTGGGACGTTCTCCTACGAGCAGTACGTC. This encodes CTSRPGTFSYEQYV.

The table lists this clonotype with many counts. J is TRBJ2-3 and V is TRBV27; the D gene could be TRBD1 or TRBD2 (5 bases each). The germline V gene has CDR1 MNHEY and CDR2 SMNVEV (reference sequence). V dropped 2 bases and J dropped 0 bases, with 9 bases sitting between them. The CDR3 extends over 15 amino acids. The CDR3 loop reads CASSLTGTSTDTQYF. CDR3 sequence (DNA): TGTGCCAGCAGTTTAACGGGGACGAGCACAGATACGCAGTATTTT.

The rearrangement joins TRBV18 to TRBJ2-1; 7 bases align to TRBD2. Germline CDR1 and CDR2: KGHSH and LQKENI. The CDR3 is made up of 17 amino acids. V lost 2 bases and J lost 7; bases outside the gene matches: 14. DNA of the CDR3: TGTGCCAGCTCACCATGGGAACGGGACTACACTAGGAATGAGCAGTTCTTC. Protein product: CASSPWERDYTRNEQFF. Full variable domain (rest looked up from reference TRBV18 and TRBJ2-1): NAGVMQNPRHLVRRRGQEARLRCSPMKGHSHVYWYRQLPEEGLKFMVYLQKENIIDESGMPKERFSAEFPKEGPSILRIQQVVRGDSAAYFCASSPWERDYTRNEQFFGPGTRLTVL.

The chain links TRBV28 to TRBJ2-7; the match to TRBD2 covers 8 bases. With V trimmed by 4 bases and J by 4 bases, 6 bases remained unmatched. The CDR3 contains 14 residues. The germline V gene encodes CDR1 MDHEN and CDR2 SYDVKM. CDR3 sequence (DNA): TGTGCCAGCAGTTCAGCGGGGGAGGAGTACGAGCAGTACGTC. It specifies CASSSAGEEYEQYV.

This clonotype was seen more than once but under ten times. The chain links TRBV7-3 to TRBJ2-5; tentative D call: TRBD1 (6 bases). Per the germline V gene, CDR1 is SGHTA and CDR2 is FQGTGA. The CDR3 contains 15 residues. V shed 2 bases and J shed 2 bases, with 12 bases lying between them. CDR3 sequence reads: CASSLLGAAQETQYF. CDR3 DNA: TGTGCCAGCAGCTTATTGGGGGCAGCTCAAGAGACCCAGTACTTC.

The chain joins TRBV27 to TRBJ2-7; D may be TRBD2 (6 bases). The CDR3 sequence is 14 residues long. In germline, CDR1 is MNHEY, CDR2 SMNVEV (reference sequence). The V end lost 6 bases, the J end lost 1 base, and 13 bases lay between the germline ends. CDR3 amino acids: CASRSLAVSYEQYF. The CDR3 DNA sequence: TGTGCCAGCAGGTCCTTAGCGGTATCCTACGAGCAGTACTTC.

As concerns this clonotype: A much larger clonotype is one base distant, so this may be a read error. The chain is built from TRBV4-1 and TRBJ2-1, with D maybe TRBD2 (5 bases). This CDR3 is 18 amino acids long. The V gene's germline CDR1 is MGHRA and CDR2 YSYEKL. The CDR3 sequence is CANSQPQVRGPTYNEQFF. The CDR3 nucleotides are TGCGCCAACAGCCAACCACAAGTCCGGGGTCCCACCTACAATGAGCAGTTCTTC.

V gene TRBV14 combines with J gene TRBJ1-2; 8 bases align to TRBD1. Germline-derived CDR1 and CDR2 are SGHDN and FVKESK. Trimming removed 5 bases from V and 3 bases from J; junction bases left unmatched: 5. The CDR3 is made up of 14 amino acids. In nucleotides, the CDR3 is TGTGCCAGCAGCGGAGGACAGGGCCACTATGGCTACACCTTC. It translates to CASSGGQGHYGYTF. Supplemented by reference TRBV14 and TRBJ1-2, the full variable domain reads EAGVTQFPSHSVIEKGQTVTLRCDPISGHDNLYWYRRVMGKEIKFLLHFVKESKQDESGMPNNRFLAERTGGTYSTLKVQPAELEDSGVYFCASSGGQGHYGYTFGSGTRLTVV.

This clonotype was observed a handful of times. The J gene is TRBJ2-3, the V gene TRBV28; 7 bases match TRBD1. The CDR3 runs to 15 residues. CDR1 MDHEN and CDR2 SYDVKM come from the germline V gene. Trimming at V came to 6 bases and at J to 2 bases, leaving 8 bases not matched to a gene. The DNA for the CDR3 is TGTGCCAGCAGCTCCGGACAGGCGATCACAGATACGCAGTATTTT. It is translated as CASSSGQAITDTQYF.

For this clonotype: One end of the junction varies from germline; a read error may be responsible. The rearrangement uses TRBV6-6 and TRBJ2-1; D remains ambiguous. This CDR3 region has 15 residues. The germline CDR1 and CDR2 sequences are MNHNY and SVGAGI (reference sequence). This CDR3 reads CASSYPQESYNEQFF. DNA of the CDR3: TGTGCCAGCAGTTATCCCCAGGAGTCCTATAATGAGCAGTTCTTC.

The CDR3 DNA is TGTGCCAGCACCTCGTTGGCCGGGACAGGGGTCAACACCGGGGAGCTGTTTTTT. Translation gives CASTSLAGTGVNTGELFF. The chain joins TRBV7-8 to TRBJ2-2; 10 bases fit TRBD1. The CDR3 consists of 18 residues. The V and J ends lost 7 bases and 2 bases, in that order; junction bases with no gene match: 13. Germline V gene lookup returns CDR1 SGHVS and CDR2 FQNEAQ.